Listed below are T cell receptor beta chains from one sample, sequenced in a study of blood T cell repertoires in COVID-19. Profiling relied on immunoSEQ multiplex PCR, and the TCRdb table lists in-frame clones only, not all of them. Of tens of thousands of clones listed, about 86% are singletons. Sequencing was carried out using peripheral blood. These receptor sequences come from a woman aged 55-75 years with acute or convalescent COVID-19. The CDR3 runs from the conserved cysteine through the conserved F or W. Fields, in order: V gene, CDR3 protein.

v_gene: TRBV29-1
CDR3aa: CSVEGLAGSYEQYF

v_gene: TRBV5-5
CDR3aa: CASSLEGPQPQHF

v_gene: TRBV28
CDR3aa: CASSLSGGNPYNEQFF

v_gene: TRBV7-6
CDR3aa: CASSLLPSGQGALGANVLTF

v_gene: TRBV7-2
CDR3aa: CASSPQGQGIGNYGYTF

v_gene: TRBV5-4
CDR3aa: CASSSWGVGYSSYEQYF

v_gene: TRBV3-1/TRBV3-2
CDR3aa: CASSLNSGSGDTQYF

v_gene: TRBV2
CDR3aa: CASTTTSLAGGRNEQFF

v_gene: TRBV19
CDR3aa: CASSLVPRNSGNTIYF

v_gene: TRBV5-1
CDR3aa: CASSFTSATYNEQFF

v_gene: TRBV30
CDR3aa: CAWSTTGRYGYTF

v_gene: TRBV19
CDR3aa: CASSRRTGVNSPLHF

v_gene: TRBV2
CDR3aa: CANLGGQGLMNTEAFF

v_gene: TRBV12-3/TRBV12-4
CDR3aa: CASSFNTDTQYF

v_gene: TRBV28
CDR3aa: CASSPLDRGNTF

v_gene: TRBV30
CDR3aa: CACREGRNNEQFF

v_gene: TRBV2
CDR3aa: CASSGQGHSNQPQHF

v_gene: TRBV11-2
CDR3aa: CASSSLSWRMNTEAFF

v_gene: TRBV30
CDR3aa: CAWSVRDLRIGEQFF

v_gene: TRBV20-1
CDR3aa: CSATSNYGYTF

v_gene: TRBV11-2
CDR3aa: CASSLPGLNNEQFF

v_gene: TRBV5-1
CDR3aa: CASSQGLAGVTQYF

v_gene: TRBV27
CDR3aa: CASSREGVSGNTIYF

v_gene: TRBV5-6
CDR3aa: CASSWGQPSGSEQYF

v_gene: TRBV19
CDR3aa: CASSTQVSNQPQHF

v_gene: TRBV6-5
CDR3aa: CASSYRGDTQYF

v_gene: TRBV7-8
CDR3aa: CASSPRTGPDYGYTF

v_gene: TRBV6-5
CDR3aa: CASSYSTATNEKLFF

v_gene: TRBV5-8
CDR3aa: CASSFGGLAGGSGTSDTQYF

v_gene: TRBV3-1/TRBV3-2
CDR3aa: CASSHAGADGYTF

v_gene: TRBV6-1
CDR3aa: CASSESTGFGYTGELFF

v_gene: TRBV6-6
CDR3aa: CASSPQSGNEQFF

v_gene: TRBV3-1/TRBV3-2
CDR3aa: CASRPTGGQNTEAFF

v_gene: TRBV12-5
CDR3aa: CASGLVLSSYNEQFF

v_gene: TRBV7-9
CDR3aa: CASSLLTGVDEKLFF

v_gene: TRBV7-9
CDR3aa: CASSPLNQPQHF

v_gene: TRBV19
CDR3aa: CASRGGWGSTETQYF

v_gene: TRBV12-3/TRBV12-4
CDR3aa: CASRGQDLYGYTF

v_gene: TRBV30
CDR3aa: CAWSVRDPVNSPLHF

v_gene: TRBV24-1
CDR3aa: CATSDSEDRGHGYTF

v_gene: TRBV5-1
CDR3aa: CASSLGGTAGINEQFF

v_gene: TRBV28
CDR3aa: CASSSLVREDTEAFF

v_gene: TRBV3-1/TRBV3-2
CDR3aa: CASSQTGGSNQPQHF

v_gene: TRBV1
CDR3aa: CTSTVWGGNTEAFF